This TCR beta chain was captured by sequencing in a study of blood T cell repertoires in COVID-19. About the research overall: Sources were T cells, B-cell-depleted T cells, or PBMCs; the material itself was cDNA or gDNA.

Between the trimmed V and J ends, which lost 4 bases and 0 bases, there was a span of 12 bases. This CDR3 is built from 16 residues. CDR1 and CDR2 from the germline V gene are LGHNA and YSLEER. Generated by immunoSEQ multiplex PCR, the TCRdb table keeps only in-frame clones and is missing some. The sample consists of over 60,000 clones, roughly 80% of them appearing once. V is TRBV4-3 and J is TRBJ1-4, with unresolved D. Sequenced material: peripheral blood. The TCR sequence derives from a man in his fifties or sixties with COVID-19, enrolled during active disease. CDR3 amino acids: CASSPHATATNEKLFF. The CDR3 DNA reads TGCGCCAGCAGCCCCCATGCTACCGCAACTAATGAAAAACTGTTTTTT.